This entry concerns a single TCR beta chain. Some clones are missing from TCRdb's copy, which holds only in-frame ones; the method was immunoSEQ multiplex PCR. The sample consists of approximately 58,000 clones, roughly 93% of them appearing once. Germline V gives CDR1 SGHRS, CDR2 YFSETQ. The CDR3 length is 15 residues. V lost 4 bases and J lost 5, with 19 bases in between. The sample is drawn from a study of siplizumab effects on memory and regulatory T cells. The chain has TRBV5-1 and TRBJ2-7; perhaps D is TRBD1 or TRBD2 (5 bases each). The sample taken for sequencing was CD8+ T cells sorted from blood. This TCR was sampled from a human donor in good health. CDR3 in DNA: TGCGCCAGCAGCCGGGTTGCAGGGAGCGTTGACGAGCAGTACTTC. Its protein product is CASSRVAGSVDEQYF. The whole variable domain, filled in from reference TRBV5-1 and TRBJ2-7, reads KAGVTQTPRYLIKTRGQQVTLSCSPISGHRSVSWYQQTPGQGLQFLFEYFSETQRNKGNFPGRFSGRQFSNSRSEMNVSTLELGDSALYLCASSRVAGSVDEQYFGPGTRLTVT.